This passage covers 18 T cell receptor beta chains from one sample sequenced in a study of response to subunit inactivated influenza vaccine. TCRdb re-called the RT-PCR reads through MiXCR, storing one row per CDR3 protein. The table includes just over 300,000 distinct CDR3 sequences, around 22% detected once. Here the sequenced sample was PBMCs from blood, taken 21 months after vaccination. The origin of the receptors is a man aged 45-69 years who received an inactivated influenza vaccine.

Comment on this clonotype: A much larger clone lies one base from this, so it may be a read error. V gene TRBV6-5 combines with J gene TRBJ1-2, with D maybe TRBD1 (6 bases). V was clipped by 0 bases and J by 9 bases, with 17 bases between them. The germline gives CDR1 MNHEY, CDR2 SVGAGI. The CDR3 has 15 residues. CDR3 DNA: TGTGCCAGCAGTTACTCGATGGGGGCGCAAAATAGCTACACCTTC. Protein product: CASSYSMGAQNSYTF.

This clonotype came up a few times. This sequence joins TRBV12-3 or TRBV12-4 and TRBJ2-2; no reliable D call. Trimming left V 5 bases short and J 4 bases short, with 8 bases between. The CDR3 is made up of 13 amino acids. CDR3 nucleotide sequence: TGTGCCAGCAGTGCCTTTCTCACCGGGGAGCTGTTTTTT. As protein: CASSAFLTGELFF.

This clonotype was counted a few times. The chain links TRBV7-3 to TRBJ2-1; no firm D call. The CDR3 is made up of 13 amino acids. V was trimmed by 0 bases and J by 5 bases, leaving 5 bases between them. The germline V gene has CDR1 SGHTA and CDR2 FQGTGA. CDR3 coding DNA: TGTGCCAGCAGCTTAACTCGAAACAATGAGCAGTTCTTC. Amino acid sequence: CASSLTRNNEQFF.

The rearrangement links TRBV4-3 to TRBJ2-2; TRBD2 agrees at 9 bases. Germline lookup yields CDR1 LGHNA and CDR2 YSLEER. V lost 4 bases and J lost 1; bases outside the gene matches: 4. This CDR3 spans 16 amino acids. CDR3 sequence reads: CASSPMTSGNTGELFF. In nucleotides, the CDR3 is TGCGCCAGCAGCCCGATGACTAGCGGGAACACCGGGGAGCTGTTTTTT.

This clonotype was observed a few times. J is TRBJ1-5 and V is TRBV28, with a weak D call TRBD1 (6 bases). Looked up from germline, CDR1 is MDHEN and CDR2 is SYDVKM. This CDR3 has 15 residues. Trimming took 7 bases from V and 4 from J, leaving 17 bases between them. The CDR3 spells CASKNGGGGNQPQHF. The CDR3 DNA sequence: TGTGCCAGCAAAAACGGGGGGGGCGGGAATCAGCCCCAGCATTTT.

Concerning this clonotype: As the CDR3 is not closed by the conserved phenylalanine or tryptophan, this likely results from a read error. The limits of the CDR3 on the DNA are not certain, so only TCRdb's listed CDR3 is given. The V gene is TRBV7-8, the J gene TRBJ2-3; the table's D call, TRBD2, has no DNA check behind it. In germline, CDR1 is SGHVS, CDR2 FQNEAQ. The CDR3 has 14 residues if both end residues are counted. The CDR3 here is CASSKLRGALDLII.

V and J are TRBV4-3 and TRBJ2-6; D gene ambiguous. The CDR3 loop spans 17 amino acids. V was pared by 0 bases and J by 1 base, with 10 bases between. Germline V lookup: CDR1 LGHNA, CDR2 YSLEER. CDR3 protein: CASSQDSAVSGANVLTF. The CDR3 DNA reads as TGCGCCAGCAGCCAAGATTCGGCAGTGTCTGGGGCCAACGTCCTGACTTTC.

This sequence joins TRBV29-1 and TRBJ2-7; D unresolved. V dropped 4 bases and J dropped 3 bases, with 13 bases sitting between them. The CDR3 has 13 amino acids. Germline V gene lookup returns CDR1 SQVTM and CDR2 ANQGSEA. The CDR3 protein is CSVVDNTVYEQYF. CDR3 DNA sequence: TGCAGCGTTGTTGACAATACGGTCTACGAGCAGTACTTC.

CDR3 in DNA: TGTGCCAGCAGCTTAGGGCGACAGGGAGGGACTGAAGCTTTCTTT. Translating gives CASSLGRQGGTEAFF. The rearrangement links TRBV7-2 to TRBJ1-1; 7 bases agree with TRBD1. Germline V gene lookup returns CDR1 SGHTA and CDR2 FQGNSA. The CDR3 totals 15 residues. V shed 1 base, J shed 5 bases, and the junction held 7 bases outside the gene matches.

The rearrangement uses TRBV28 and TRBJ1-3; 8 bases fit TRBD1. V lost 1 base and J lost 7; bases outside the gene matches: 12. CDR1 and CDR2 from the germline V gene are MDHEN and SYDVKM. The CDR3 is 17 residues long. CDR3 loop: CASSLYRGDRSRNTIYF. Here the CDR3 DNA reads TGTGCCAGCAGTTTATATCGGGGGGACAGGAGTCGGAACACCATATATTTT. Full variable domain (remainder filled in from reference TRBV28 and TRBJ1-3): DVKVTQSSRYLVKRTGEKVFLECVQDMDHENMFWYRQDPGLGLRLIYFSYDVKMKEKGDIPEGYSVSREKKERFSLILESASTNQTSMYLCASSLYRGDRSRNTIYFGEGSWLTVV.

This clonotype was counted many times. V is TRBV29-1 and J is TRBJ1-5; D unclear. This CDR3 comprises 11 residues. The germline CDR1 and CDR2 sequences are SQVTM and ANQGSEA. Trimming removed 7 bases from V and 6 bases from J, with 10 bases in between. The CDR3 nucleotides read TGCAGCGCCGGGGTGGGTCAGCCCCAGCATTTT. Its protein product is CSAGVGQPQHF.

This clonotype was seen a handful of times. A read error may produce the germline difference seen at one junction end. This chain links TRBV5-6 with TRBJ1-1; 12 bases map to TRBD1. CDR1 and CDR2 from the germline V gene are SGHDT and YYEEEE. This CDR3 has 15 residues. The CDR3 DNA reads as TGTGCCAGCAGCTGGGGACAGGGGGCGGACACTGAGGCTTTCTTT. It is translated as CASSWGQGADTEAFF.

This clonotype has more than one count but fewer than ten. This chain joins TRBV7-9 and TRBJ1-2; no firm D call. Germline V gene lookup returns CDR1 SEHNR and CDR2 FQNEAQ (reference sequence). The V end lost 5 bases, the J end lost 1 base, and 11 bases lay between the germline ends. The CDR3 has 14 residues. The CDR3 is CASSPSRNNYGYTF. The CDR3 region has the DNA TGTGCCAGCAGCCCCTCTAGGAATAACTATGGCTACACCTTC.

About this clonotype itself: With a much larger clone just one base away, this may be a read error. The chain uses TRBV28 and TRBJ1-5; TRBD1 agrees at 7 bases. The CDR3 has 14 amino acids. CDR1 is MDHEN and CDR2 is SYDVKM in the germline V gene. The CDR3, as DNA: TGTGCCAGCAGCCAAGGGACAGTAAATCAGCCCCAGCAATTT. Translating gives CASSQGTVNQPQQF.

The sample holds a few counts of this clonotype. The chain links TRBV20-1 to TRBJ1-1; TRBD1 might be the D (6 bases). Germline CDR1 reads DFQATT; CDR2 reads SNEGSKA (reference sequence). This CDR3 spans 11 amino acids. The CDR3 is CGGQGHTEAFF. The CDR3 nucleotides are TGCGGCGGCCAGGGGCACACTGAAGCTTTCTTT.

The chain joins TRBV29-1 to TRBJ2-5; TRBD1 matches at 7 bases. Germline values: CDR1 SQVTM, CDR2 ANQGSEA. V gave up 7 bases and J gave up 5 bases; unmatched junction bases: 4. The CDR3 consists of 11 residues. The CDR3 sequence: CSADRWETQYF. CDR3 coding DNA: TGCAGCGCGGACAGGTGGGAGACCCAGTACTTC. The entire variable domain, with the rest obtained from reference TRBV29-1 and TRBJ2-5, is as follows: SAVISQKPSRDICQRGTSLTIQCQVDSQVTMMFWYRQQPGQSLTLIATANQGSEATYESGFVIDKFPISRPNLTFSTLTVSNMSPEDSSIYLCSADRWETQYFGPGTRLLVL.

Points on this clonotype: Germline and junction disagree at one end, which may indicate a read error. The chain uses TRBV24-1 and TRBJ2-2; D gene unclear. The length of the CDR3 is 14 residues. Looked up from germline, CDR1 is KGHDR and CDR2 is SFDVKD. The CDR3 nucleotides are TGTGCCACCCGGTCAGGTTCGAACACCGGGCAGCTGTTTTTT. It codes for CATRSGSNTGQLFF.

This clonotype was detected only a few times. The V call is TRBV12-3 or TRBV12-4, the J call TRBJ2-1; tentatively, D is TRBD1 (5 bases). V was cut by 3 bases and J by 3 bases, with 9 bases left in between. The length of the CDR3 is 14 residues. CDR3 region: CASSFSQGYNEQFF. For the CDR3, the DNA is TGTGCCAGCAGTTTTTCGCAGGGCTACAATGAGCAGTTCTTC.